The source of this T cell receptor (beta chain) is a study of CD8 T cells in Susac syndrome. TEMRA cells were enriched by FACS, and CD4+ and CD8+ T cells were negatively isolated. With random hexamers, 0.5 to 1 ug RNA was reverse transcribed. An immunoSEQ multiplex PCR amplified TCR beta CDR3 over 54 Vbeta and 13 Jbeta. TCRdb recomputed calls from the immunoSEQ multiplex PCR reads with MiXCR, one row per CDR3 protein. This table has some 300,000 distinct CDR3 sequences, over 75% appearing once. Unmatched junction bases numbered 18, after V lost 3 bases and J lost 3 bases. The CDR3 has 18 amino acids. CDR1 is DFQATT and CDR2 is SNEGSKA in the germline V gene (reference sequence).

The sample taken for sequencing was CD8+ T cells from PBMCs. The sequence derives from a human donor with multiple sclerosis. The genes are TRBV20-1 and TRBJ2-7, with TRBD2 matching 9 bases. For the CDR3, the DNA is TGCAGTGCTAGGGGAGGAGGTAGCGGGAGACTCGTCTTCTACGAGCAGTACTTC. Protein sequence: CSARGGGSGRLVFYEQYF.